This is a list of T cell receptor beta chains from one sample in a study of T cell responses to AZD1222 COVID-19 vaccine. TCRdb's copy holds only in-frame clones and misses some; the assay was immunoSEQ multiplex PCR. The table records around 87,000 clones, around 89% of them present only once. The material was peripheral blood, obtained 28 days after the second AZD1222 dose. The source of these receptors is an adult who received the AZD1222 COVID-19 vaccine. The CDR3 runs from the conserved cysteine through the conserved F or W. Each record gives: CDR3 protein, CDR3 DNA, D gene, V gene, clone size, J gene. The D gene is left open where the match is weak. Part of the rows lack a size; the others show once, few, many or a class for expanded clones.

CDR3 protein: CASSNRGRGPVYNEQFF
CDR3 DNA: TGTGCCAGCAGCAATAGGGGGAGAGGGCCGGTATACAATGAGCAGTTCTTC
D gene: -
V gene: TRBV7-6
clone size: -
J gene: TRBJ2-1

CDR3 protein: CASSPTPGETQYF
CDR3 DNA: TGCGCCAGCAGCCCCACCCCAGGAGAGACCCAGTACTTC
D gene: -
V gene: TRBV5-1
clone size: -
J gene: TRBJ2-5

CDR3 protein: CATSDGSANYNEQFF
CDR3 DNA: TGTGCCACCAGTGATGGTTCCGCTAACTACAATGAGCAGTTCTTC
D gene: -
V gene: TRBV24-1
clone size: -
J gene: TRBJ2-1

CDR3 protein: CASSSGTSGDYEQYF
CDR3 DNA: TGTGCCAGCAGCTCCGGGACTAGCGGTGACTACGAGCAGTACTTC
D gene: TRBD2
V gene: TRBV7-9
clone size: -
J gene: TRBJ2-7

CDR3 protein: CASDGGERVGTPLHF
CDR3 DNA: TGTGCTAGTGATGGCGGGGAGAGGGTTGGAACACCCCTCCACTTT
D gene: -
V gene: TRBV12-5
clone size: once
J gene: TRBJ1-6

CDR3 protein: CASSFGHAGGENIQYF
CDR3 DNA: TGTGCCAGCAGCTTCGGACATGCCGGGGGCGAAAACATTCAGTACTTC
D gene: -
V gene: TRBV5-4
clone size: -
J gene: TRBJ2-4

CDR3 protein: CASSPHRGDGQPQHF
CDR3 DNA: TGTGCCAGCAGTCCCCACAGGGGCGACGGGCAGCCCCAGCATTTT
D gene: TRBD1
V gene: TRBV6-5
clone size: -
J gene: TRBJ1-5

CDR3 protein: CASSTAGQGTYGYTF
CDR3 DNA: TGTGCCAGTAGTACGGCGGGACAGGGAACCTATGGCTACACCTTC
D gene: TRBD1
V gene: TRBV19
clone size: -
J gene: TRBJ1-2

CDR3 protein: CASSSPHTNTEAFF
CDR3 DNA: TGTGCCAGCAGTTCCCCCCACACCAACACTGAAGCTTTCTTT
D gene: -
V gene: TRBV21-1
clone size: -
J gene: TRBJ1-1

CDR3 protein: CASSPNGHSPDTQYF
CDR3 DNA: TGTGCCAGTAGTCCGAATGGCCACAGCCCAGATACGCAGTATTTT
D gene: -
V gene: TRBV19
clone size: -
J gene: TRBJ2-3

CDR3 protein: CASSDLGSRGYTF
CDR3 DNA: TGTGCCAGCAGCGATCTCGGGTCTCGTGGCTACACCTTC
D gene: -
V gene: TRBV6-5
clone size: -
J gene: TRBJ1-2

CDR3 protein: CASSGPRRKTGNTIYF
CDR3 DNA: TGTGCCAGCAGTGGTCCAAGGCGGAAAACTGGAAACACCATATATTTT
D gene: -
V gene: TRBV2
clone size: once
J gene: TRBJ1-3

CDR3 protein: CASSITGGRPSYEQYF
CDR3 DNA: TGTGCCAGTAGTATAACAGGGGGTAGGCCGAGCTACGAGCAGTACTTC
D gene: TRBD1
V gene: TRBV19
clone size: -
J gene: TRBJ2-7

CDR3 protein: CASSLDLLSNEQFF
CDR3 DNA: TGTGCCAGCAGCTTAGATCTGCTCAGCAATGAGCAGTTCTTC
D gene: -
V gene: TRBV11-3
clone size: once
J gene: TRBJ2-1

CDR3 protein: CSIDRVNTEAFF
CDR3 DNA: TGCAGCATCGACAGGGTGAACACTGAAGCTTTCTTT
D gene: TRBD1
V gene: TRBV29-1
clone size: -
J gene: TRBJ1-1

CDR3 protein: CASSRGGTGNIEAFF
CDR3 DNA: TGTGCCAGTAGTCGAGGGGGGACCGGGAACATTGAAGCTTTCTTT
D gene: -
V gene: TRBV19
clone size: -
J gene: TRBJ1-1

CDR3 protein: CASILDGTYNEQFF
CDR3 DNA: TGTGCCAGCATACTGGACGGAACCTACAATGAGCAGTTCTTC
D gene: -
V gene: TRBV28
clone size: -
J gene: TRBJ2-1

CDR3 protein: CASSQVWKPQNIQYF
CDR3 DNA: TGTGCCAGCAGCCAAGTTTGGAAACCCCAAAACATTCAGTACTTC
D gene: -
V gene: TRBV3-1/TRBV3-2
clone size: -
J gene: TRBJ2-4

CDR3 protein: CASSGDRDTEAFF
CDR3 DNA: TGTGCCAGCAGTGGGGACAGGGACACTGAAGCTTTCTTT
D gene: TRBD1
V gene: TRBV2
clone size: -
J gene: TRBJ1-1

CDR3 protein: CSVPGTSGGWSDTQYF
CDR3 DNA: TGCAGCGTCCCCGGGACTAGCGGGGGGTGGTCAGATACGCAGTATTTT
D gene: TRBD2
V gene: TRBV29-1
clone size: -
J gene: TRBJ2-3

CDR3 protein: CASSQVQAMNTEAFF
CDR3 DNA: TGTGCCAGCAGCCAAGTACAGGCTATGAACACTGAAGCTTTCTTT
D gene: -
V gene: TRBV4-2
clone size: -
J gene: TRBJ1-1

CDR3 protein: CARSLRVPNTGELFF
CDR3 DNA: TGTGCCAGAAGCTTGCGGGTACCTAACACCGGGGAGCTGTTTTTT
D gene: -
V gene: TRBV5-3
clone size: -
J gene: TRBJ2-2

CDR3 protein: CASSFPRTGGGEQYF
CDR3 DNA: TGTGCCAGCAGCTTTCCGAGGACAGGGGGGGGCGAGCAGTACTTC
D gene: TRBD1
V gene: TRBV11-2
clone size: -
J gene: TRBJ2-7

CDR3 protein: CASRALTGVYGYTF
CDR3 DNA: TGTGCCAGCAGAGCCCTGACAGGGGTCTATGGCTACACCTTC
D gene: TRBD1
V gene: TRBV6-5
clone size: few
J gene: TRBJ1-2

CDR3 protein: CASSEESALVTQYF
CDR3 DNA: TGTGCCAGCAGTGAAGAGAGCGCCTTAGTCACCCAGTACTTC
D gene: -
V gene: TRBV2
clone size: -
J gene: TRBJ2-5

CDR3 protein: CAWAGGMGLPYEQYF
CDR3 DNA: TGTGCCTGGGCCGGTGGTATGGGGCTCCCCTACGAGCAGTACTTC
D gene: -
V gene: TRBV30
clone size: -
J gene: TRBJ2-7

CDR3 protein: CASSLEGQGVHEQYF
CDR3 DNA: TGCGCCAGCAGCTTGGAAGGACAGGGAGTCCACGAGCAGTACTTC
D gene: TRBD1
V gene: TRBV5-1
clone size: -
J gene: TRBJ2-7

CDR3 protein: CASSRKAGGLDTQYF
CDR3 DNA: TGCGCCAGCAGCCGAAAAGCGGGGGGGTTAGATACGCAGTATTTT
D gene: TRBD2
V gene: TRBV5-1
clone size: -
J gene: TRBJ2-3

CDR3 protein: CASSPRVGRKLFF
CDR3 DNA: TGTGCCAGCAGTCCCAGGGTGGGTAGAAAACTGTTTTTT
D gene: -
V gene: TRBV27
clone size: -
J gene: TRBJ1-4

CDR3 protein: CASSLFRNGMYEQYF
CDR3 DNA: TGTGCCAGCAGCTTGTTTCGAAACGGGATGTACGAGCAGTACTTC
D gene: -
V gene: TRBV5-8
clone size: -
J gene: TRBJ2-7

CDR3 protein: CASSPGTAQNQPQHF
CDR3 DNA: TGTGCCAGCAGCCCCGGGACAGCCCAAAATCAGCCCCAGCATTTT
D gene: TRBD1
V gene: TRBV9
clone size: -
J gene: TRBJ1-5